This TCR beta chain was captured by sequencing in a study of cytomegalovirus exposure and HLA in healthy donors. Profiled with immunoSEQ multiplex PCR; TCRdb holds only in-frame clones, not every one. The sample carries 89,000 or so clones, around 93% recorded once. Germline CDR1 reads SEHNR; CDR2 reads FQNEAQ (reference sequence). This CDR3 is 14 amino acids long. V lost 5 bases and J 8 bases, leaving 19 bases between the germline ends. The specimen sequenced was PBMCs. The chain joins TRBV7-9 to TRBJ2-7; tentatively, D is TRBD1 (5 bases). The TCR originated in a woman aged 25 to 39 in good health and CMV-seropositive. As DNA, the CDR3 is TGTGCCAGCAGCCAAATCGCTATCGTGGACAAGCAGTACTTC. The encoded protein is CASSQIAIVDKQYF.